A single sample is the source of the 6 T cell receptor beta chains below, sequenced in a study of T cell repertoires in cytomegalovirus infection (dated by TCRdb to between 2018 and 2020). Antigens for these TCRs are unknown. The treatment or condition label, read with the paper, signifies: in vitro stimulation with specific CMV peptide epitopes to enrich CMV-specific T cells. TCRdb records Illumina HiSeq 1500 as the sequencer. Using fastp at Q25 and MiXCR, TCRdb reprocessed the public reads and kept productive beta chains. Rows with a matching CDR3 protein are joined into one entry that keeps the most common DNA and genes. Recorded for this sample are around 750,000 distinct CDR3 sequences; approximately 32% of them occurred a single time. The ten most abundant clones make up 9.5% to 15% of the sample. The source was cultured CD8+ T cells from PBMCs, collected from culture after CMV antigen stimulation. The origin of the receptors is a human donor in good health (CMV status not recorded). Some clones in this sample may be carry-over from other donors' samples.

The CDR3 DNA follows: TGCAGCGTTGGTGACAGGGCCTACAATGAGCAGTTCTTC. Its translation: CSVGDRAYNEQFF. The chain joins TRBV29-1 to TRBJ2-1; TRBD1 matches at 7 bases. This CDR3 spans 13 amino acids. With 4 bases clipped from V and 2 bases from J, the junction kept 2 bases outside the gene matches. In germline, CDR1 is SQVTM, CDR2 ANQGSEA.

This clonotype showed up just a few times. The CDR3 here is CASSYGWGTGELFF. The CDR3 DNA reads TGTGCCAGCAGTTACGGGTGGGGCACCGGGGAGCTGTTTTTT. The chain uses TRBV6-2 or TRBV6-3 and TRBJ2-2; no reliable D call. The CDR3 totals 14 residues. The ends were cut back, 2 bases at V and 4 bases at J, with 8 bases in the middle. Per the germline V gene, CDR1 is MNHEY and CDR2 is SVGEGT.

There are many counts of this clonotype. V is TRBV12-3 or TRBV12-4 and J is TRBJ2-3; 9 bases align to TRBD2. V lost 4 bases, J lost 6 bases, and 14 bases stayed unmatched. The CDR3 consists of 17 residues. This chain's CDR3 is CASSYLGGGGAYDTQYF. In DNA form, the CDR3 reads TGTGCCAGCAGTTACTTGGGGGGCGGGGGGGCTTACGATACGCAGTATTTT.

Comment on this clonotype: A much larger clone differs from this one at a single base, so this may be a read error. The chain uses TRBV7-8 and TRBJ2-1; 8 bases fit TRBD1. The CDR3 length is 14 residues. Per germline, CDR1 SGHVS and CDR2 FQNEAQ. The CDR3 coding sequence is TGTGTCAGCAGACCCGGACAGGGTTACAATGAGCAGTTCTTC. Its protein is CVSRPGQGYNEQFF.

CDR3 residues: CASSPTGAAEAFF. The CDR3 coding sequence is TGTGCCAGCAGCCCAACAGGGGCGGCTGAAGCTTTCTTT. This sequence joins TRBV13 and TRBJ1-1; 7 positions agree with TRBD1. The CDR3 consists of 13 residues. Germline assignment: CDR1 PRHDT and CDR2 FYEKMQ (reference sequence). Trimming took 5 bases from V and 6 from J; bases not matched to a gene: 6.

In its sample, this clonotype was seen many times. The chain links TRBV7-2 to TRBJ2-5, with TRBD1 matching over 7 bases. Trimming took 7 bases from V and 2 from J; bases not matched to a gene: 10. Germline CDR1 and CDR2: SGHTA and FQGNSA. CDR3 length: 15 residues. The CDR3 DNA reads as TGTGCCAGCACCGAACAGGGGAACACTCAAGAGACCCAGTACTTC. This encodes CASTEQGNTQETQYF.